This TCR beta chain was identified in a study of identical twins. Losses at the gene ends were 0 bases for V and 3 bases for J; bases not matched to a gene: 5. This CDR3 comprises 15 residues. Germline CDR1 SGHRS, CDR2 YFSETQ. TCRdb called the 5' RACE reads again in MiXCR, with one record for every CDR3 protein. The data contain about 720,000 distinct CDR3 sequences, 15% to 20% of them singletons. This sample was shared with a second study, whose subject was T cells expressing NK-cell markers.

The source material was PBMCs. The TCR comes from a woman aged 18-29 years in good health. The chain uses TRBV5-1 and TRBJ2-7, with TRBD1 matching 8 bases. Here the CDR3 reads CASSLAGQEIYEQYF. The CDR3 DNA reads as TGCGCCAGCAGCTTGGCGGGACAGGAGATCTACGAGCAGTACTTC.